This T cell receptor (beta chain) was found in a study of monozygotic twins with inflammatory bowel disease. The germline gives CDR1 SGHTA, CDR2 FQGTGA. The CDR3 runs 15 residues. Every sample had its cDNA made across eight separate reactions. TCRdb re-called the 5' RACE reads and catalogs CDR3 proteins one per entry, DNA excluded. This repertoire includes over 200,000 distinct CDR3 sequences. Sampling involved one blood draw (2.5 ml) for every donor. Sequencing was carried out using blood. The gene calls are TRBV7-3 and TRBJ2-2; TCRdb lists TRBD1, though no DNA is available to test this call. This TCR was sampled from a human donor with ulcerative colitis or Crohn's disease, or a healthy co-twin of an affected twin (not recorded which). Here the CDR3 reads CASKSMTGGAGELFF.